What follows are 31 T cell receptor beta chains derived from one specimen sequenced in a study of T cell responses to AZD1222 COVID-19 vaccine. Libraries were prepared by immunoSEQ multiplex PCR; TCRdb keeps only in-frame clonotypes and omits some of them. The repertoire holds about 150,000 clones, 90% seen once, with approximately 20% in the top ten. The input for sequencing was peripheral blood, taken on day 0 of AZD1222 vaccination. These receptors were taken from an adult in good health.

The chain joins TRBV29-1 to TRBJ1-1, with unresolved D. V was pared by 6 bases and J by 2 bases, with 13 bases between. In germline, CDR1 is SQVTM, CDR2 ANQGSEA. The CDR3 contains 13 residues. CDR3 loop: CSVRLKLNTEAFF. CDR3 nucleotide sequence: TGCAGCGTCCGACTGAAACTTAACACTGAAGCTTTCTTT.

V and J are TRBV30 and TRBJ2-3; TRBD2 aligns across 8 bases. The CDR3 has 13 amino acids. Unmatched junction bases numbered 7, after V lost 5 bases and J lost 6 bases. CDR1 GTSNPN and CDR2 SVGIG come from the germline V gene (reference sequence). The CDR3 loop reads CAWQRGLLDTQYF. The CDR3 bases are TGTGCCTGGCAGCGGGGGTTGTTGGATACGCAGTATTTT.

The V gene is TRBV28, the J gene TRBJ1-4; D unresolved. Between the trimmed V and J ends, which lost 6 bases and 2 bases, there was a span of 7 bases. The CDR3 is 13 amino acids. CDR1 and CDR2 from the germline V gene are MDHEN and SYDVKM. CDR3 protein: CASRIPTNEKLFF. DNA of the CDR3: TGTGCCAGCAGGATACCCACTAATGAAAAACTGTTTTTT.

The chain recombines TRBV6-5 with TRBJ1-4; D unresolved. Germline values: CDR1 MNHEY, CDR2 SVGAGI. This CDR3 spans 10 amino acids. The V gene lost 10 bases and the J gene lost 5 bases, with 5 bases spanning the gap. This chain's CDR3 is CATWNEKLFF. The CDR3 DNA reads TGTGCCACCTGGAATGAAAAACTGTTTTTT.

The V gene is TRBV19, the J gene TRBJ1-2; D gene unclear. The CDR3 covers 13 residues. Germline lookup yields CDR1 LNHDA and CDR2 SQIVND (reference sequence). V dropped 6 bases and J dropped 9 bases, with 17 bases sitting between them. The CDR3 loop reads CASRAGESSSYTF. The CDR3 nucleotides are TGTGCCAGTAGGGCAGGAGAGAGTTCCAGCTACACCTTC.

The genes are TRBV5-5 and TRBJ1-1; no clear D gene. This CDR3 comprises 15 residues. Trimming left V 3 bases short and J 0 bases short, with 12 bases between. CDR1 and CDR2 from the germline V gene are SGHKS and YYEKEE (reference sequence). CDR3 sequence reads: CASSSAGSLNTEAFF. The CDR3 nucleotides are TGTGCCAGCAGCTCGGCGGGCAGTCTGAACACTGAAGCTTTCTTT. Full variable domain (rest looked up from reference TRBV5-5 and TRBJ1-1): DAGVTQSPTHLIKTRGQQVTLRCSPISGHKSVSWYQQVLGQGPQFIFQYYEKEERGRGNFPDRFSARQFPNYSSELNVNALLLGDSALYLCASSSAGSLNTEAFFGQGTRLTVV.

This sequence joins TRBV19 and TRBJ1-6; D is unclear. V was clipped by 2 bases and J by 7 bases, with 3 bases between them. CDR1 and CDR2 (germline): LNHDA, SQIVND (reference sequence). The CDR3 loop spans 12 amino acids. CDR3 nucleotide sequence: TGTGCCAGTAGTATACAGAATTCACCCCTCCACTTT. It specifies CASSIQNSPLHF.

The rearrangement links TRBV28 to TRBJ1-1; 9 nucleotides align to TRBD1. V shed 3 bases, J shed 5 bases, and the junction held 4 bases outside the gene matches. This CDR3 has 14 residues. CDR1 is MDHEN, CDR2 SYDVKM, per germline. The DNA for the CDR3 is TGTGCCAGCAGTTTCCCCGGGACAGGGACTGAAGCTTTCTTT. It translates to CASSFPGTGTEAFF. Full variable domain (rest looked up from reference TRBV28 and TRBJ1-1): DVKVTQSSRYLVKRTGEKVFLECVQDMDHENMFWYRQDPGLGLRLIYFSYDVKMKEKGDIPEGYSVSREKKERFSLILESASTNQTSMYLCASSFPGTGTEAFFGQGTRLTVV.

This chain links TRBV5-1 with TRBJ1-4, with 9 nucleotides matching TRBD1. The germline CDR1 and CDR2 sequences are SGHRS and YFSETQ. This CDR3 comprises 15 residues. The V segment lost 4 bases and the J segment 5 bases; nucleotides outside the gene matches: 6. Written as DNA, the CDR3 is TGCGCCAGCAGCGAACGGACAGGGGAAAATGAAAAACTGTTTTTT. It yields the protein CASSERTGENEKLFF.

The gene calls are TRBV30 and TRBJ2-2; tentatively, D is TRBD2 (5 bases). Looked up from germline, CDR1 is GTSNPN and CDR2 is SVGIG (reference sequence). Trimming shortened V by 4 bases and J by 7 bases, and 7 bases separated the two germline ends. The CDR3 has 11 residues. The chain's CDR3 is CAWTAGGELFF. CDR3 nucleotides: TGTGCCTGGACGGCGGGCGGGGAGCTGTTTTTT.

The V gene is TRBV5-5, the J gene TRBJ2-3; 10 nucleotides match TRBD2. CDR3 length: 16 residues. The germline CDR1 and CDR2 sequences are SGHKS and YYEKEE (reference sequence). The J segment lost 0 bases and the V segment lost 1 base, leaving 2 bases of the junction unmatched. CDR3 amino acids: CASSLLSGGSTDTQYF. The CDR3 DNA reads as TGTGCCAGCAGCTTGCTTAGCGGGGGGAGCACAGATACGCAGTATTTT.

This clone has just a few counts. The chain recombines TRBV6-5 with TRBJ2-5; 9 bases fit TRBD2. CDR1 and CDR2 from the germline V gene are MNHEY and SVGAGI. This CDR3 is built from 16 residues. Trimming removed 0 bases from V and 5 bases from J; junction bases left unmatched: 7. As DNA, the CDR3 is TGTGCCAGCAGTTACTCGTCGGGTGCGGGAGGGGAGACCCAGTACTTC. Its protein is CASSYSSGAGGETQYF.

This chain links TRBV29-1 with TRBJ1-2; TRBD1 might be the D (6 bases). Germline V gene lookup returns CDR1 SQVTM and CDR2 ANQGSEA. This CDR3 region has 15 residues. V was cut by 5 bases and J by 2 bases, with 18 bases left in between. The CDR3 is CSVPQGGVANYGYTF. The CDR3 DNA is TGCAGCGTTCCACAGGGAGGGGTAGCGAACTATGGCTACACCTTC.

The V gene is TRBV7-9, the J gene TRBJ1-3; tentative D call: TRBD1 (5 bases). Germline lookup yields CDR1 SEHNR and CDR2 FQNEAQ (reference sequence). Trimming cost V 3 bases and J 0 bases, with 9 bases left between them. This CDR3 has 15 amino acids. As DNA, the CDR3 is TGTGCCAGCAGCTTCGGGACGAACTCTGGAAACACCATATATTTT. Amino acids: CASSFGTNSGNTIYF.

The V gene is TRBV11-2, the J gene TRBJ2-2, with no clear D. V was trimmed by 0 bases and J by 4 bases, leaving 12 bases between them. The CDR3 has 16 residues. CDR1 and CDR2 (germline): SGHAT, FQNNGV. The chain's CDR3 is CASSLEGGVGTGELFF. Written as DNA, the CDR3 is TGTGCCAGCAGCTTAGAAGGTGGGGTTGGCACCGGGGAGCTGTTTTTT.

J is TRBJ1-3 and V is TRBV18, with D maybe TRBD1 (5 bases). The CDR3 runs 15 residues. V was trimmed by 4 bases and J by 0 bases, leaving 10 bases between them. In germline, CDR1 is KGHSH, CDR2 LQKENI. The CDR3 is CASSLGQASGNTIYF. CDR3 in DNA: TGTGCCAGCTCACTAGGACAAGCCTCTGGAAACACCATATATTTT.

This clone was detected once. V is TRBV6-5 and J is TRBJ1-2; the D is unclear. V dropped 4 bases and J dropped 4 bases, with 13 bases sitting between them. This CDR3 is 14 amino acids long. In germline, CDR1 is MNHEY, CDR2 SVGAGI. CDR3 in DNA: TGTGCCAGCAGTTCGGACGCGGCCTCCTATGGCTACACCTTC. This codes for CASSSDAASYGYTF.

V is TRBV14 and J is TRBJ1-2; 10 bases line up with TRBD1. Losses at the gene ends were 1 base for V and 8 bases for J; bases not matched to a gene: 4. CDR3 length equals 14 residues. From germline, CDR1 is SGHDN and CDR2 FVKESK. CDR3 sequence reads: CASSQAGTGVGYTF. CDR3 coding DNA: TGTGCCAGCAGCCAAGCCGGGACAGGGGTCGGCTACACCTTC.

V gene TRBV7-2 combines with J gene TRBJ1-1; D unclear. Deletions cut 2 bases from V and 3 bases from J, with 10 bases between. Germline V gene lookup returns CDR1 SGHTA and CDR2 FQGNSA. The CDR3 is 14 residues long. Written as DNA, the CDR3 is TGTGCCAGCAGCTTAAAAGGGAGGGACACTGAAGCTTTCTTT. Translation gives CASSLKGRDTEAFF.

CDR3 sequence reads: CASSFLKPDYGYTF. The CDR3 coding sequence is TGCGCCAGCAGCTTTTTGAAGCCCGATTATGGCTACACCTTC. The V gene is TRBV5-1, the J gene TRBJ1-2; no definite D call. The CDR3 totals 14 residues. CDR1 and CDR2 from the germline V gene are SGHRS and YFSETQ. The germline V and J ends were trimmed by 2 bases and 5 bases, with 13 bases remaining between them.

The J gene is TRBJ2-3, the V gene TRBV10-3, with 8 bases fitting TRBD2. CDR3 length: 14 residues. Per the germline V gene, CDR1 is ENHRY and CDR2 is SYGVKD. Trimming at V came to 2 bases and at J to 8 bases, leaving 6 bases not matched to a gene. CDR3 loop: CAISEPDGGGTQYF. In DNA form, the CDR3 reads TGTGCCATCAGTGAGCCTGACGGGGGGGGTACGCAGTATTTT.

The chain employs TRBV4-3 and TRBJ1-6; D is perhaps TRBD1 (6 bases). Germline V gene data show CDR1 as LGHNA and CDR2 as YSLEER. CDR3 length: 15 amino acids. Trimming took 0 bases from V and 12 from J, leaving 15 bases between them. CDR3 loop: CASSQDLHREGPLHF. For the CDR3, the DNA is TGCGCCAGCAGCCAAGATCTCCACAGGGAAGGACCCCTCCACTTT.

The V and J genes are TRBV6-5 and TRBJ1-5; D might be TRBD1 (5 bases). The germline V gene has CDR1 MNHEY and CDR2 SVGAGI. The ends were cut back, 8 bases at V and 0 bases at J, with 8 bases in the middle. CDR3 length equals 13 residues. CDR3: CASGTDSNQPQHF. CDR3 DNA: TGTGCCAGCGGGACGGATAGCAATCAGCCCCAGCATTTT.

The V and J genes are TRBV3-1 (or the pseudogene TRBV3-2) and TRBJ1-2, with TRBD1 as a possible D gene (6 bases). V was trimmed by 3 bases and J by 3 bases, leaving 11 bases between them. This CDR3 region has 14 residues. The germline gives CDR1 LGHDT, CDR2 YNNKEL (reference sequence). CDR3 nucleotide sequence: TGTGCCAGCAGCCATGGGGGGGCCCACTATGGCTACACCTTC. This gives the protein CASSHGGAHYGYTF.

J is TRBJ1-1 and V is TRBV6-5; D gene ambiguous. The V gene lost 4 bases and the J gene lost 0 bases, with 15 bases spanning the gap. This CDR3 comprises 16 residues. Germline V gene sequence: CDR1 MNHEY, CDR2 SVGAGI. This chain's CDR3 is CASSSAPAALNTEAFF. In DNA form, the CDR3 reads TGTGCCAGCAGTTCTGCTCCGGCAGCACTGAACACTGAAGCTTTCTTT.

The chain uses TRBV28 and TRBJ2-1, with TRBD2 matching over 12 bases. V lost 6 bases, J lost 4 bases, and 13 bases stayed unmatched. Germline CDR1 and CDR2: MDHEN and SYDVKM. This CDR3 is built from 18 residues. The CDR3 coding sequence is TGTGCCAGCAGCTCTACCACCGGACTAGCGGGGCCTTACAATGAGCAGTTCTTC. This translates into CASSSTTGLAGPYNEQFF.

CDR3: CASSKGVFSNQPQHF. The CDR3 bases are TGTGCCAGCAGTAAGGGGGTCTTTAGCAATCAGCCCCAGCATTTT. V usage is TRBV6-5 and J usage is TRBJ1-5, with TRBD1 as a possible D gene (6 bases). V lost 5 bases and J 0 bases, leaving 11 bases between the germline ends. The CDR3 runs to 15 residues. CDR1 MNHEY and CDR2 SVGAGI come from the germline V gene.

This chain links TRBV27 with TRBJ2-5; no clear D gene. The germline CDR1 and CDR2 sequences are MNHEY and SMNVEV (reference sequence). V was pared by 5 bases and J by 2 bases, with 9 bases between. The CDR3 is 13 residues long. CDR3 coding DNA: TGTGCCAGCAGTGACCATCCACAAGAGACCCAGTACTTC. Translating gives CASSDHPQETQYF.

This chain joins TRBV3-1 (or the pseudogene TRBV3-2) and TRBJ2-1; 8 nucleotides agree with TRBD2. Germline values: CDR1 LGHDT, CDR2 YNNKEL (reference sequence). Trimming at V came to 4 bases and at J to 2 bases, leaving 7 bases not matched to a gene. This CDR3 comprises 16 residues. CDR3 bases: TGTGCCAGCAGCCCCAGCGGGAGAGTGGCCTACAATGAGCAGTTCTTC. As protein: CASSPSGRVAYNEQFF.

This clone was recorded only once. The chain links TRBV6-1 to TRBJ1-5; 7 bases are shared with TRBD1. The germline CDR1 and CDR2 sequences are MNHNS and SASEGT. The length of the CDR3 is 14 residues. Unmatched junction bases numbered 5, after V lost 3 bases and J lost 6 bases. CDR3 protein: CASSDRGVGQPQHF. The CDR3 DNA reads TGTGCCAGCAGTGACAGGGGGGTTGGTCAGCCCCAGCATTTT.

V and J are TRBV5-1 and TRBJ1-1, with D possibly being TRBD1 (6 bases). There are 15 residues in the CDR3. CDR1 and CDR2 (germline): SGHRS, YFSETQ. V was clipped by 1 base and J by 0 bases, with 10 bases between them. Written as DNA, the CDR3 is TGCGCCAGCAGCTTGCTGGGACATTTGAACACTGAAGCTTTCTTT. Residues: CASSLLGHLNTEAFF.